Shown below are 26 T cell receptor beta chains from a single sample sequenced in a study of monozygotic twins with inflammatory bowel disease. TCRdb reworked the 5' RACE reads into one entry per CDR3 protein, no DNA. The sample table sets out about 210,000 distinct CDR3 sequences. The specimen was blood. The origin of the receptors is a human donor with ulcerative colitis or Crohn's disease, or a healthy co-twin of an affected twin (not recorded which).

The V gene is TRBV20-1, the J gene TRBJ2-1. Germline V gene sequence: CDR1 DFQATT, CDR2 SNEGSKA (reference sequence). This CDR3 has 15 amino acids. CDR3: CSARDPRTRYNEQFF.

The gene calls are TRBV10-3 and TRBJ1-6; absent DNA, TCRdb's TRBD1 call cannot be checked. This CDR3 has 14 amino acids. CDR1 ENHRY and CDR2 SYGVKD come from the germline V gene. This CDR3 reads CATARDRVQSPLHF.

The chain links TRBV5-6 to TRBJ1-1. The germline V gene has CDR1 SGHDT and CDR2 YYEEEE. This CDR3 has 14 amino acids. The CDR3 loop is CASSLGGAPTEAFF.

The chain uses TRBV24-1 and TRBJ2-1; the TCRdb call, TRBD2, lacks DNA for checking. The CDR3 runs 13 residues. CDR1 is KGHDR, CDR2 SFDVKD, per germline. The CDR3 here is CATSGRENNEQFF.

The chain's CDR3 is CASSPTGQGLNGYTF. The chain carries TRBV21-1 and TRBJ1-2; TCRdb's D call, TRBD1, is unchecked because there is no DNA. TRBV21-1 is recorded as a pseudogene. CDR3 size: 15 residues.

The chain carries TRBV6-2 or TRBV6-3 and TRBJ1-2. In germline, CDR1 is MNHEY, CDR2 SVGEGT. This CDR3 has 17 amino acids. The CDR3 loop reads CASRPPAGREANYGYTF.

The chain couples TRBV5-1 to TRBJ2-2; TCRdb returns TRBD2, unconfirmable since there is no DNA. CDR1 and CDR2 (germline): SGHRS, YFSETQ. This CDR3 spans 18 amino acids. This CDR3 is CASSLRSSGGLERGELFF.

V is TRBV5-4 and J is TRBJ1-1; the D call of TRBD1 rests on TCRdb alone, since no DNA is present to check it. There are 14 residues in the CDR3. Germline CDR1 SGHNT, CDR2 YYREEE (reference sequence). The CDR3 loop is CASTQDSATFEAFF.

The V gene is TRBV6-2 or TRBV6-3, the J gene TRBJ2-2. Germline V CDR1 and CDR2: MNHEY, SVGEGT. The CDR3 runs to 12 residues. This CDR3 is CASSYITGELFF.

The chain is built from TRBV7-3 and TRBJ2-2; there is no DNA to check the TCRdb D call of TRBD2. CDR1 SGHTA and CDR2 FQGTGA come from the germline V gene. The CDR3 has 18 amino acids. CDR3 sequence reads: CASSLTGGAGVNTGELFF.

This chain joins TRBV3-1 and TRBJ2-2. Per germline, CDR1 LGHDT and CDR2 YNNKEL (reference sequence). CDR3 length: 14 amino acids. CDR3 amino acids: CASSQRHNTGELFF.

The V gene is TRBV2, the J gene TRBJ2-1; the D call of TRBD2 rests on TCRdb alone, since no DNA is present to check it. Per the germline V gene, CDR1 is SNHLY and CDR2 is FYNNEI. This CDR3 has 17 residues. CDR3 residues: CASSASPEPGRRSEQFF. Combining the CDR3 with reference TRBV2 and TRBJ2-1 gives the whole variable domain EPEVTQTPSHQVTQMGQEVILRCVPISNHLYFYWYRQILGQKVEFLVSFYNNEISEKSEIFDDQFSVERPDGSNFTLKIRSTKLEDSAMYFCASSASPEPGRRSEQFFGPGTRLTVL.

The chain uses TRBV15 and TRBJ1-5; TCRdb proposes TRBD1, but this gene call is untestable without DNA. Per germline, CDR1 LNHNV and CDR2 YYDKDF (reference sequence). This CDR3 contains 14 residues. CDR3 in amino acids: CATSREGVTGPQHF.

This CDR3 reads CASSSSGTPPYEQYF. The chain recombines TRBV28 with TRBJ2-7; without DNA, the TCRdb call of TRBD1 cannot be checked. The CDR3 is 15 amino acids. Germline V gene lookup returns CDR1 MDHEN and CDR2 SYDVKM.

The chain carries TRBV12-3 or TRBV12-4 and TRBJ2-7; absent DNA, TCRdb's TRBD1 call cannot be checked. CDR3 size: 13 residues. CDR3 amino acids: CASSYDRPTEQYF.

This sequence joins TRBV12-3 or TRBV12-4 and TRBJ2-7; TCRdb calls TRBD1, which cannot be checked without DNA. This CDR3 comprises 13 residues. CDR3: CASKPGQGYEQYF.

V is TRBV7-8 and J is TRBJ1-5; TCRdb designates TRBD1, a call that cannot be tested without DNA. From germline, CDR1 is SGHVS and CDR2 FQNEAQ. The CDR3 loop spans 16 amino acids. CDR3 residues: CASSSQGGAPNQPQHF.

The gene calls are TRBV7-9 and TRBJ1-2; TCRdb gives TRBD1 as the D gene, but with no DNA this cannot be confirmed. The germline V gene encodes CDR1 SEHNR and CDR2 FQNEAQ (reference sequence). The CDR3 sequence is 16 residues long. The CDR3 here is CASSPGQGAKSEGYTF.

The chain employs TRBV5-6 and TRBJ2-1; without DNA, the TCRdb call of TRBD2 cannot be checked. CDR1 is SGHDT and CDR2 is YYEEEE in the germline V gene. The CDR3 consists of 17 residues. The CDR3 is CASSPLEGPGSYNEQFF.

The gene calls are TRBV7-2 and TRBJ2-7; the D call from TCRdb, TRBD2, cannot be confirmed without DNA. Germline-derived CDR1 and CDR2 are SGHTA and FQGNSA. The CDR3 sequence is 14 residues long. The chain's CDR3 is CASSPSSGRDEQYF.

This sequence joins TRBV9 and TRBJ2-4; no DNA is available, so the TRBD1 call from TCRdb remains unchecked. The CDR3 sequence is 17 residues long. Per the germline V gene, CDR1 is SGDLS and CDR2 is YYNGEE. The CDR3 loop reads CASSETGTGGADNIQYF.

The chain's CDR3 is CASSLGTVGYGYTF. The rearrangement links TRBV7-8 to TRBJ1-2; the D gene TCRdb calls, TRBD1, cannot be checked with no DNA. This CDR3 is 14 amino acids long. Per the germline V gene, CDR1 is SGHVS and CDR2 is FQNEAQ. The full variable domain, completed using reference TRBV7-8 and TRBJ1-2, is GAGVSQSPRYKVAKRGQDVALRCDPISGHVSLFWYQQALGQGPEFLTYFQNEAQLDKSGLPSDRFFAERPEGSVSTLKIQRTQQEDSAVYLCASSLGTVGYGYTFGSGTRLTVV.

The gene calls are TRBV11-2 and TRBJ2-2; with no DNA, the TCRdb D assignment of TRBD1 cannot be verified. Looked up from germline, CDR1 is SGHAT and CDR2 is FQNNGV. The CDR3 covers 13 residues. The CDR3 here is CASSQQGTGELFF.

CDR3 in amino acids: CASSLGTANYEQYF. This chain connects TRBV12-3 or TRBV12-4 to TRBJ2-7. The CDR3 loop spans 14 amino acids.

CDR3: CASSFGQYLNSNQPQHF. V usage is TRBV12-3 or TRBV12-4 and J usage is TRBJ1-5. This CDR3 spans 17 amino acids.

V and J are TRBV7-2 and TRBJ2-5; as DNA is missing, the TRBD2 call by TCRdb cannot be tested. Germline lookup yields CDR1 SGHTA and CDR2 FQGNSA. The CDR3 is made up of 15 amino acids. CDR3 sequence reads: CASSMLPSGTGTQYF.